Each of the 14 T cell receptor beta chains below was sequenced from the same sample in a study of cytomegalovirus exposure and HLA in healthy donors. The PCR made use of 60 Vbeta and 13 Jbeta primers. Using immunoSEQ multiplex PCR, the repertoire was profiled, and TCRdb retains in-frame clones only, with some absent. The data contain approximately 190,000 clones, more than 80% of them singletons. What was sequenced was PBMCs. These receptors were taken from a woman in her forties or fifties in good health and CMV-seropositive.

The V and J genes are TRBV11-1 and TRBJ1-2; the D is unclear. V lost 2 bases to trimming and J lost 3 bases, with 13 bases between them. Germline V CDR1 and CDR2: SGHAT, FQDESV (reference sequence). The CDR3 is made up of 15 amino acids. The CDR3 sequence: CASSLRGNAYYGYTF. For the CDR3, the DNA is TGTGCCAGCAGCTTACGGGGAAACGCTTACTATGGCTACACCTTC.

V gene TRBV18 combines with J gene TRBJ2-1; TRBD1 matches at 7 bases. Losses at the gene ends were 3 bases for V and 3 bases for J; bases not matched to a gene: 11. The CDR3 totals 17 residues. Looked up from germline, CDR1 is KGHSH and CDR2 is LQKENI. CDR3 amino acids: CASSPPIGTAVYNEQFF. DNA for the CDR3: TGTGCCAGCTCACCCCCCATTGGGACAGCGGTCTACAATGAGCAGTTCTTC.

In regard to this clone: Other DNA variants within this sample encode the same CDR3. The genes are TRBV27 and TRBJ2-3, with D unresolved. The CDR3 has 13 residues. V lost 6 bases and J 2 bases, leaving 9 bases between the germline ends. Germline CDR1 and CDR2: MNHEY and SMNVEV (reference sequence). The CDR3 coding sequence is TGTGCCAGCAGCTTCTCCCCCACAGATACGCAGTATTTT. As protein: CASSFSPTDTQYF.

This chain joins TRBV10-1 and TRBJ2-5; 9 nucleotides agree with TRBD1. The V and J ends lost 0 bases and 0 bases, in that order; junction bases with no gene match: 2. CDR1 is WNHNN, CDR2 SYGVQD, per germline (reference sequence). The CDR3 sequence is 16 residues long. The CDR3 sequence: CASSESRTGDQETQYF. The CDR3, as DNA: TGCGCCAGCAGTGAGTCGAGGACAGGGGACCAAGAGACCCAGTACTTC.

The chain is built from TRBV10-3 and TRBJ2-7, with D perhaps TRBD2 (5 bases). The ends were cut back, 10 bases at V and 5 bases at J, with 24 bases in the middle. CDR3 length: 15 residues. The germline gives CDR1 ENHRY, CDR2 SYGVKD. The CDR3, as DNA: TGTGCCACCAGAGGCACGAGGGCCCCTACGGACGAGCAGTACTTC. Protein product: CATRGTRAPTDEQYF.

CDR3 in amino acids: CASSERQGLSSPLHF. In DNA form, the CDR3 reads TGTGCCAGCAGTGAAAGGCAGGGGCTGAGTTCACCCCTCCACTTT. The chain links TRBV6-1 to TRBJ1-6, with D possibly TRBD1 on 6 matching bases. The germline V gene encodes CDR1 MNHNS and CDR2 SASEGT. The CDR3 sequence is 15 residues long. Between the trimmed V and J ends, which lost 2 bases and 9 bases, there was a span of 14 bases.

The chain is built from TRBV7-2 and TRBJ2-1; a weak D match, TRBD1 (6 bases). Germline V gives CDR1 SGHTA, CDR2 FQGNSA. CDR3 length equals 13 residues. V was trimmed by 5 bases and J by 4 bases, leaving 9 bases between them. In nucleotides, the CDR3 is TGTGCCAGCAGCGGACAGATGTACAATGAGCAGTTCTTC. This translates into CASSGQMYNEQFF.

The chain uses TRBV18 and TRBJ2-7, with D tentatively TRBD2 (5 bases). The CDR3 totals 15 residues. The V end lost 2 bases, the J end lost 0 bases, and 11 bases lay between the germline ends. Germline assignment: CDR1 KGHSH and CDR2 LQKENI. The chain's CDR3 is CASSPGLGSSYEQYF. In DNA, the CDR3 is TGTGCCAGCTCACCAGGGTTGGGGAGCTCCTACGAGCAGTACTTC.

This chain joins TRBV7-9 and TRBJ2-7; 8 nucleotides agree with TRBD1. Germline V gene data show CDR1 as SEHNR and CDR2 as FQNEAQ (reference sequence). The CDR3 consists of 13 residues. J gave up 6 bases and V 5 bases, and 6 bases lay outside the gene matches. The CDR3 coding sequence is TGTGCCAGCAGCATCACCGGGACAGGCGAGCAGTACTTC. Residues: CASSITGTGEQYF.

The chain combines TRBV15 with TRBJ2-5, with TRBD2 matching over 7 bases. Unmatched junction bases numbered 5, after V lost 3 bases and J lost 4 bases. Germline V gene sequence: CDR1 LNHNV, CDR2 YYDKDF (reference sequence). The CDR3 has 14 amino acids. The CDR3: CATSRGGYSETQYF. The CDR3 region has the DNA TGTGCCACCAGCAGGGGGGGGTATTCAGAGACCCAGTACTTC.

This clone was detected once. The V call is TRBV5-4, the J call TRBJ1-2; D remains ambiguous. Trimming shortened V by 1 base and J by 3 bases, and 10 bases separated the two germline ends. The CDR3 has 14 residues. From germline, CDR1 is SGHNT and CDR2 YYREEE (reference sequence). The CDR3, as DNA: TGTGCCAGCAGCTTGATGCAGACTGACTATGGCTACACCTTC. Its protein is CASSLMQTDYGYTF. Variable domain in full (rest from reference TRBV5-4 and TRBJ1-2): ETGVTQSPTHLIKTRGQQVTLRCSSQSGHNTVSWYQQALGQGPQFIFQYYREEENGRGNFPPRFSGLQFPNYSSELNVNALELDDSALYLCASSLMQTDYGYTFGSGTRLTVV.

This clone showed up just a few times. V and J are TRBV5-6 and TRBJ1-2; TRBD1 matches at 7 bases. The CDR3 totals 13 residues. Trimming removed 10 bases from V and 5 bases from J; junction bases left unmatched: 11. In germline, CDR1 is SGHDT, CDR2 YYEEEE. The CDR3 sequence is CACTSQGLYGYTF. Written as DNA, the CDR3 is TGTGCCTGCACCTCACAGGGGCTTTATGGCTACACCTTC.

V usage is TRBV19 and J usage is TRBJ1-5, with TRBD1 matching over 12 bases. Losses at the gene ends were 5 bases for V and 1 base for J; bases not matched to a gene: 15. Germline loops: CDR1 LNHDA, CDR2 SQIVND (reference sequence). The CDR3 is made up of 20 amino acids. CDR3 in DNA: TGTGCCAGTAGTCCATCCGGGACAGGGGGCGCCTTGGGAAGCAATCAGCCCCAGCATTTT. This translates into CASSPSGTGGALGSNQPQHF.

This chain links TRBV2 with TRBJ2-1; no firm D call. This CDR3 is 14 amino acids long. The germline V gene encodes CDR1 SNHLY and CDR2 FYNNEI. The V end lost 7 bases, the J end lost 7 bases, and 17 bases lay between the germline ends. The CDR3 protein is CASTTEFSTNEQFF. CDR3 DNA: TGTGCCAGCACCACTGAGTTTAGCACGAATGAGCAGTTCTTC. Variable domain in full (rest from reference TRBV2 and TRBJ2-1): EPEVTQTPSHQVTQMGQEVILRCVPISNHLYFYWYRQILGQKVEFLVSFYNNEISEKSEIFDDQFSVERPDGSNFTLKIRSTKLEDSAMYFCASTTEFSTNEQFFGPGTRLTVL.